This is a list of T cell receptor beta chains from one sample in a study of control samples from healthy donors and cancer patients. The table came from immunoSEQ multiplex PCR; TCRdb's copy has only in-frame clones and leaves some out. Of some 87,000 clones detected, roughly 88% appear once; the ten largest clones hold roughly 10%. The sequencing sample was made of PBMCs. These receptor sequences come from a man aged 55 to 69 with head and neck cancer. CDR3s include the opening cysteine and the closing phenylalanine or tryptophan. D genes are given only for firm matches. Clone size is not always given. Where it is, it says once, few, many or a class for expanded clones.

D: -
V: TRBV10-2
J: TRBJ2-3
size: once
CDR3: CASSESGPRTDTQYF
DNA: TGCGCCAGCAGTGAGTCGGGGCCCCGCACAGATACGCAGTATTTT

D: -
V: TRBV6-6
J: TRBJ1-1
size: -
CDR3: CASSYPTGLFTEAFF
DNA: TGTGCCAGCAGTTACCCGACAGGTCTGTTTACTGAAGCTTTCTTT

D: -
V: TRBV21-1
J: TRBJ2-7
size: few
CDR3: CASSNPGGSYEQYF
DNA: TGTGCCAGCAGCAACCCGGGAGGGTCCTACGAGCAGTACTTC

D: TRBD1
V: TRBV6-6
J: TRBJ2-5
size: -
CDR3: CASSPGTGLPGAETQYF
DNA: TGTGCCAGCAGTCCCGGGACAGGGCTCCCCGGGGCGGAGACCCAGTACTTC

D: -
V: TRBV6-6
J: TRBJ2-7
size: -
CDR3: CASSYSVPYSYEQYF
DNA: TGTGCCAGCAGTTACTCGGTGCCGTATTCCTACGAGCAGTACTTC

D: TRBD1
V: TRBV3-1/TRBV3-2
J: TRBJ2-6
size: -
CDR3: CASSLRTGSSTGANVLTF
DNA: TGTGCCAGCAGCCTAAGGACAGGGTCCTCGACTGGGGCCAACGTCCTGACTTTC

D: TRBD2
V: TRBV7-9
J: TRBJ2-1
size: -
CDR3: CASRTERGGSYNEQFF
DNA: TGTGCCAGCAGGACCGAGCGGGGTGGATCCTACAATGAGCAGTTCTTC

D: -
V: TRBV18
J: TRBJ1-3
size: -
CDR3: CASSPSGDTIYF
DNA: TGTGCCAGCTCCCCGAGTGGCGACACCATATATTTT

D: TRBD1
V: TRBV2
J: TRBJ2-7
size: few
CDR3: CASSEPGGGYEQYF
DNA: TGTGCCAGCAGTGAGCCAGGGGGCGGGTACGAGCAGTACTTC

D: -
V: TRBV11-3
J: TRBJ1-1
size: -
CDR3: CASSLAKGSTEAFF
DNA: TGTGCCAGCAGCTTAGCTAAGGGGTCCACTGAAGCTTTCTTT

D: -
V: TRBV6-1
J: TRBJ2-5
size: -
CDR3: CASSEARLRTQYF
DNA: TGTGCCAGCAGTGAAGCGCGGTTACGGACCCAGTACTTC

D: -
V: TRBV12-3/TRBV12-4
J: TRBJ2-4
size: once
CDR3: CASSLGPVQYF
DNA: TGTGCCAGCAGTTTGGGGCCAGTTCAGTACTTC

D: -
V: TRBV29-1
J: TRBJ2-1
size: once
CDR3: CSAQGTYWDEQFF
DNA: TGCAGCGCCCAGGGGACTTACTGGGATGAGCAGTTCTTC

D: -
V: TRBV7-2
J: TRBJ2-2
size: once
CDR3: CASSYPFYELPGELFF
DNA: TGTGCCAGCAGCTACCCTTTTTACGAGCTACCCGGGGAGCTGTTTTTT

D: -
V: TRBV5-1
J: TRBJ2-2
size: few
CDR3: CASSLAVGRSNTGELFF
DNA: TGCGCCAGCAGCTTGGCCGTCGGGCGGTCGAACACCGGGGAGCTGTTTTTT

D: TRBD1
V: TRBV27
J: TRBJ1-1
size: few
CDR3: CASSIQGGTEAFF
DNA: TGTGCCAGCAGTATACAGGGGGGTACTGAAGCTTTCTTT

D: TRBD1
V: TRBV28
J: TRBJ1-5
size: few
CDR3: CASSSPDREDQPQHF
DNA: TGTGCCAGCAGTTCCCCAGACAGGGAGGATCAGCCCCAGCATTTT

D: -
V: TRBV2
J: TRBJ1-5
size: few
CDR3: CASRVDGTQHF
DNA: TGTGCCAGCAGAGTCGACGGGACCCAGCATTTT

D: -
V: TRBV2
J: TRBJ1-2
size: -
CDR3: CASGTYGGYTF
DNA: TGTGCCAGTGGGACCTATGGCGGCTACACCTTC

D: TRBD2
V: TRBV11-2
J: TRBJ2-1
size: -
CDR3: CASSSRLAWNEQFF
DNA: TGTGCCAGCAGCTCCCGACTAGCCTGGAATGAGCAGTTCTTC

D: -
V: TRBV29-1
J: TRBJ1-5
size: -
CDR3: CSAGTGMNQPQHF
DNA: TGCAGCGCCGGCACAGGGATGAACCAGCCCCAGCATTTT

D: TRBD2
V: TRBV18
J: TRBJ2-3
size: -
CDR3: CASSIAGGADTQYF
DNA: TGTGCCAGCTCAATAGCGGGAGGGGCAGATACGCAGTATTTT

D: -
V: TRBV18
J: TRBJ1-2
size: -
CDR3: CASSPPGALANYGYTF
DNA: TGTGCCAGCTCACCTCCAGGGGCCCTAGCTAACTATGGCTACACCTTC

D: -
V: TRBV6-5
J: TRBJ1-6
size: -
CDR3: CASSRDIIFNSPLHF
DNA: TGTGCCAGCTCCCGGGACATAATCTTTAATTCACCCCTCCACTTT

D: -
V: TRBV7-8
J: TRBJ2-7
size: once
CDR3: CASTRGQGTYEQYF
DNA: TGTGCCAGCACACGAGGGCAGGGGACCTACGAGCAGTACTTC

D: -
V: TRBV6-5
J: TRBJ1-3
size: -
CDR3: CASSSGWGRNTIYF
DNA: TGTGCCAGCAGCAGCGGGTGGGGACGGAACACCATATATTTT

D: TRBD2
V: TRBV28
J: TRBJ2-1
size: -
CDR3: CASSWGLAGLSYNEQFF
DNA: TGTGCCAGCAGTTGGGGACTAGCGGGACTGTCCTACAATGAGCAGTTCTTC

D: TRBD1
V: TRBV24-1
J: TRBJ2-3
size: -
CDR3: CATSDTSTGDTQYF
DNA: TGTGCCACCAGTGACACCTCGACAGGGGATACGCAGTATTTT

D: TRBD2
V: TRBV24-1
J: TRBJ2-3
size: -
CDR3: CATSDYSGSTDTQYF
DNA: TGTGCCACCAGTGACTATAGCGGGAGCACAGATACGCAGTATTTT

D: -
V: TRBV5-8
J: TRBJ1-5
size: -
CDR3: CASSLRWEEPQHF
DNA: TGTGCCAGCAGCTTGAGGTGGGAGGAGCCCCAGCATTTT

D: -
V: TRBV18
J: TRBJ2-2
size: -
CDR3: CASSPNIRNTGELFF
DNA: TGTGCCAGCTCACCAAACATTAGAAACACCGGGGAGCTGTTTTTT

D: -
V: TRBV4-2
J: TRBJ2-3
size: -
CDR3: CASSRMILDTQYF
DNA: TGTGCCAGCAGCCGGATGATTTTGGATACGCAGTATTTT

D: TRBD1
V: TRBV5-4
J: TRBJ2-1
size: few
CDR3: CASSSQGATFNEQFF
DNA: TGTGCCAGCAGCTCCCAGGGGGCGACTTTCAATGAGCAGTTCTTC

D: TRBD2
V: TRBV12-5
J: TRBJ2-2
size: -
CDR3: CASARDYHTGELFF
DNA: TGTGCTAGTGCCAGGGACTATCACACCGGGGAGCTGTTTTTT

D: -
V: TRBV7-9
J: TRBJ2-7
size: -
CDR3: CASSLAGEGSYEQYF
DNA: TGTGCCAGCAGCTTAGCCGGGGAAGGCTCCTACGAGCAGTACTTC

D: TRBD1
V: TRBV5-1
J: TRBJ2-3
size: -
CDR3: CASSLLRQGSTDTQYF
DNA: TGCGCCAGCAGCTTGCTACGACAGGGCAGCACAGATACGCAGTATTTT

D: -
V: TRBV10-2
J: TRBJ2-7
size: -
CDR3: CASSWGGSPYEQYF
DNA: TGCGCCAGCAGCTGGGGAGGAAGCCCCTACGAGCAGTACTTC

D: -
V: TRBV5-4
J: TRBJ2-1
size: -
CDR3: CASSLGVNSYNEQFF
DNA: TGTGCCAGCAGCTTGGGAGTGAACTCCTACAATGAGCAGTTCTTC

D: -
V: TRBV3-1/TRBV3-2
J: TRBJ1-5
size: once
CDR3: CASSQERPEGQPQHF
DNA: TGTGCCAGCAGCCAAGAACGGCCGGAGGGTCAGCCCCAGCATTTT

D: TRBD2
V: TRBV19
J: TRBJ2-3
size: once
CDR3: CASSIKTGTSGTDTQYF
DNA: TGTGCCAGTAGTATCAAAACCGGGACTAGCGGCACAGATACGCAGTATTTT

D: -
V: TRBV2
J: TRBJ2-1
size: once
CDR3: CASYTSSALNEQFF
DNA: TGTGCCAGCTACACCTCAAGCGCACTGAATGAGCAGTTCTTC

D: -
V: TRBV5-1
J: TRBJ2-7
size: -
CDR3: CASSPGTDFDEQYF
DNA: TGCGCCAGCAGCCCGGGGACCGACTTTGACGAGCAGTACTTC

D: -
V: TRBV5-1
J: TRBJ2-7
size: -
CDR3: CASSLVTYFPETSYEQYF
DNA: TGCGCCAGCAGCTTGGTGACTTATTTCCCCGAGACCAGCTACGAGCAGTACTTC

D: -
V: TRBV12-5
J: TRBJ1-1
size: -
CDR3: CASAQPNTEAFF
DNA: TGTGCTAGTGCCCAGCCGAACACTGAAGCTTTCTTT

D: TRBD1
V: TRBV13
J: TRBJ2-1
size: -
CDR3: CASSTRDRGDNEQFF
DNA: TGTGCCAGCAGCACCCGGGACAGGGGAGACAATGAGCAGTTCTTC

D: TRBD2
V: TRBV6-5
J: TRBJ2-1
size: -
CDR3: CASRTSGSYEQFF
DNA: TGTGCCAGTAGGACTAGCGGGAGTTATGAGCAGTTCTTC